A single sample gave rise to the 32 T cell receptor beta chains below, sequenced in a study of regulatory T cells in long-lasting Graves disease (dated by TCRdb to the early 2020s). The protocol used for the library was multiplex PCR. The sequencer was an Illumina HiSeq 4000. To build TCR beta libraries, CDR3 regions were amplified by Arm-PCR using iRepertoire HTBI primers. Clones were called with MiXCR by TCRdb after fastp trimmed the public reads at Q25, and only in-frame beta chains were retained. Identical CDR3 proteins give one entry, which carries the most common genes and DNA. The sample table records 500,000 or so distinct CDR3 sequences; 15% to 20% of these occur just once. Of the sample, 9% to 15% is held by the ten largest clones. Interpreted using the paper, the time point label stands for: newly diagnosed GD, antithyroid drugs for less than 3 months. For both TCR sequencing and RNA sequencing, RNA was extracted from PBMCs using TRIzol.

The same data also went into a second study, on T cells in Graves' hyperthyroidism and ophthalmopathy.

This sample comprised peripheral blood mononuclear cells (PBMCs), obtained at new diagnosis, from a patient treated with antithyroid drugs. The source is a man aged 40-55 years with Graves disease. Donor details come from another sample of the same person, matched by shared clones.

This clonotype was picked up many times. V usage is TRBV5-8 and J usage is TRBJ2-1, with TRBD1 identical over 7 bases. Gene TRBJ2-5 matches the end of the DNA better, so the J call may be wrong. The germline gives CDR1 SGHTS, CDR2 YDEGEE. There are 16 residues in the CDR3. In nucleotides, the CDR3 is TGTGCCAGCAGCTCAAGGACAGGACGAAACCAAGAGACCCAGTACTTC. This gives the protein CASSSRTGRNQETQYF.

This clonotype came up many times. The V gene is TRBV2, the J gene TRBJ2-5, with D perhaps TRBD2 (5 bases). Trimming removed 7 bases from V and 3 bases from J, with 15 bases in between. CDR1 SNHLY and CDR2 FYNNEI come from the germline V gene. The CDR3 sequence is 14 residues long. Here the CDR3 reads CASNRELVEETQYF. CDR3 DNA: TGTGCCAGCAATAGGGAGTTGGTGGAAGAGACCCAGTACTTC.

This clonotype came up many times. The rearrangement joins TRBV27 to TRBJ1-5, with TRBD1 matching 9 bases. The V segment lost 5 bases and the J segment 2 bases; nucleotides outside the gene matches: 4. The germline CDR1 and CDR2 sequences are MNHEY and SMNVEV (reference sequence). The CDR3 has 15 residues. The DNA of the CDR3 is TGTGCCAGCAGTCTGGACAGGGGTGGCAATCAGCCCCAGCATTTT. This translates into CASSLDRGGNQPQHF.

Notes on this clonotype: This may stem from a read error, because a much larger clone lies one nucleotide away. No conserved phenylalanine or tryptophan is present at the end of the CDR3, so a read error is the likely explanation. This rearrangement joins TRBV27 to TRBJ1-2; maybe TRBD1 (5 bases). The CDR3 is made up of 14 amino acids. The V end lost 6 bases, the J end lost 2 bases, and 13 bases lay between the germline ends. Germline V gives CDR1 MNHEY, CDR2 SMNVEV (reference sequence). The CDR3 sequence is CASRVTARNYGYTL. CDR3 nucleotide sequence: TGTGCCAGCAGGGTGACAGCGCGGAACTATGGCTACACCCTC.

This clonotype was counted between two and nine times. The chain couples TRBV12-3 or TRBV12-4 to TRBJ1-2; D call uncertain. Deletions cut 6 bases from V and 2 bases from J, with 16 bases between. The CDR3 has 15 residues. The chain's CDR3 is CASRAGRTRNYGYTF. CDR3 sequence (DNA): TGTGCCAGCAGAGCGGGCCGGACCAGAAACTATGGCTACACCTTC.

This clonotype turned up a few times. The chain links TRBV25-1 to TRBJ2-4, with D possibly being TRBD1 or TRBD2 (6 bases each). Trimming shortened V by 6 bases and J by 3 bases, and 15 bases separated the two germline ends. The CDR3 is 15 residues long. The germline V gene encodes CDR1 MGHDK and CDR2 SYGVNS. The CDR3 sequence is CASSDSGQLKNIQYF. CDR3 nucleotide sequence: TGTGCCAGCAGCGATAGCGGACAGCTCAAAAACATTCAGTACTTC.

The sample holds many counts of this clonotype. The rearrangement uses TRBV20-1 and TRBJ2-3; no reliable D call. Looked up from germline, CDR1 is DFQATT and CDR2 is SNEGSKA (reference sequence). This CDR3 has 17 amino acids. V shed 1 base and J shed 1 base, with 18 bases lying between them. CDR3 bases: TGCAGTGCTAGAGGACCCCCCCGTGCCGATCGCACAGATACGCAGTATTTT. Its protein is CSARGPPRADRTDTQYF.

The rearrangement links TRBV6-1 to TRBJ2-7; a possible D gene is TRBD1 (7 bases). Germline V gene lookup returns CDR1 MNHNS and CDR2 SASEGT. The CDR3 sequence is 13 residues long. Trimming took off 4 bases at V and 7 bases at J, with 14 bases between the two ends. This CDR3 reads CASSVQPGGEQYF. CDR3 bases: TGTGCCAGCAGTGTACAGCCAGGGGGGGAGCAGTACTTC.

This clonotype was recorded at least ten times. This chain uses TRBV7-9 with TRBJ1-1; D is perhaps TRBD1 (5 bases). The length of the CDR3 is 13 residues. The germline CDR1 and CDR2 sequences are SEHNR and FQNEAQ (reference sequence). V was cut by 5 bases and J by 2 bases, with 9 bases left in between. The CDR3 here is CASSQGSNTEAFF. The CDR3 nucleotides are TGTGCCAGCAGCCAGGGCAGTAACACTGAAGCTTTCTTT.

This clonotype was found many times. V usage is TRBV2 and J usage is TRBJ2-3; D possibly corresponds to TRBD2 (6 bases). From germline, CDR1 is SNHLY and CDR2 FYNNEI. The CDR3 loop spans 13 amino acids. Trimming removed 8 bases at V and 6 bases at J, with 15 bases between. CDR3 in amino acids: CASGALAGDTQYF. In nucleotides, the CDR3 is TGTGCCAGCGGAGCCCTCGCGGGGGATACGCAGTATTTT.

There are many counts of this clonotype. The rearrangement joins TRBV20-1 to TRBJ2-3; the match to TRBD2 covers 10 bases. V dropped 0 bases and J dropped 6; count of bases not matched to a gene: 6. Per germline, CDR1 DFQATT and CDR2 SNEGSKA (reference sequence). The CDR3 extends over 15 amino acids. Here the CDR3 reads CSARDPSGRPDTQYF. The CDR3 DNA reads TGCAGTGCTAGAGACCCTAGCGGGAGACCCGATACGCAGTATTTT.

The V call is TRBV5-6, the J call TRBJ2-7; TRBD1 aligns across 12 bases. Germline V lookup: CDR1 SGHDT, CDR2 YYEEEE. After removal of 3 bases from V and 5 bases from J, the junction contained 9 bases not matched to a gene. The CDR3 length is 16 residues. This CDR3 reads CASSYPGQGADHEQYF. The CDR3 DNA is TGTGCCAGCAGCTACCCGGGACAGGGGGCCGACCACGAGCAGTACTTC.

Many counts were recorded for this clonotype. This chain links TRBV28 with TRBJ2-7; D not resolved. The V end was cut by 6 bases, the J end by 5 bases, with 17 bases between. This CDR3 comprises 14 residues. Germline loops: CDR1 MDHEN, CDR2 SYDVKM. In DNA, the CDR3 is TGTGCCAGCAGCCCGACCTTGGGGATACACGAGCAGTACTTC. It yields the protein CASSPTLGIHEQYF.

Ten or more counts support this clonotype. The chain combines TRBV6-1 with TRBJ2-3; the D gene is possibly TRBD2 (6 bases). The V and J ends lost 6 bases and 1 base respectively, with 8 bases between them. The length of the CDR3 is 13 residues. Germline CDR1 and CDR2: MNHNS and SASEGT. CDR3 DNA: TGTGCCAGCAGGTCTAGCGGCACAGATACGCAGTATTTT. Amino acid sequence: CASRSSGTDTQYF.

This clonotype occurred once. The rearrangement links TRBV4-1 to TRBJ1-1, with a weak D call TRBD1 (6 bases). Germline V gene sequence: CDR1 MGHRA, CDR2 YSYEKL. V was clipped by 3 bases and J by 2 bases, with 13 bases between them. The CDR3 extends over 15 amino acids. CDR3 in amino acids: CASSHPGERNTEAFF. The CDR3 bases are TGCGCCAGCAGCCATCCAGGGGAGAGAAACACTGAAGCTTTCTTT.

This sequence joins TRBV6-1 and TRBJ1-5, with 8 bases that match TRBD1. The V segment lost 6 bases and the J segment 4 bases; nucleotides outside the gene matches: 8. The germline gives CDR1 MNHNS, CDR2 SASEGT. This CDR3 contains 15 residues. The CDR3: CASRDTGGWNQPQHF. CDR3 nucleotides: TGTGCCAGCAGAGATACAGGGGGTTGGAATCAGCCCCAGCATTTT.

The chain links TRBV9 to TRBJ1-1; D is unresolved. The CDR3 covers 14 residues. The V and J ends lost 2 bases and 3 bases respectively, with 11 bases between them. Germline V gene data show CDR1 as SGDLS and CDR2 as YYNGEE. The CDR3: CASSVSSRDTEAFF. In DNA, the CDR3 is TGTGCCAGCAGCGTTAGCTCAAGAGACACTGAAGCTTTCTTT. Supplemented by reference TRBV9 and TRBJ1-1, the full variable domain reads DSGVTQTPKHLITATGQRVTLRCSPRSGDLSVYWYQQSLDQGLQFLIQYYNGEERAKGNILERFSAQQFPDLHSELNLSSLELGDSALYFCASSVSSRDTEAFFGQGTRLTVV.

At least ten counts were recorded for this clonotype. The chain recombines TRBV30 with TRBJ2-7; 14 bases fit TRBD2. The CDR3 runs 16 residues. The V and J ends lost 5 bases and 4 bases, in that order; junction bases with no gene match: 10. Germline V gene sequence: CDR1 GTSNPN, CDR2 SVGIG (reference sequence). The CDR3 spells CAWDTGLAGVAYEQYF. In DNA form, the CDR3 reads TGTGCCTGGGACACGGGACTAGCGGGAGTTGCGTACGAGCAGTACTTC.

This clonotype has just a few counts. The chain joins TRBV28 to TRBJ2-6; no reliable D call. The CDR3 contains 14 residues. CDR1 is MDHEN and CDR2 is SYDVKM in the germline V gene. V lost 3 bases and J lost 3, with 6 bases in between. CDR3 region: CASSLPVGANVLTF. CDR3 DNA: TGTGCCAGCAGTTTGCCCGTTGGGGCCAACGTCCTGACTTTC.

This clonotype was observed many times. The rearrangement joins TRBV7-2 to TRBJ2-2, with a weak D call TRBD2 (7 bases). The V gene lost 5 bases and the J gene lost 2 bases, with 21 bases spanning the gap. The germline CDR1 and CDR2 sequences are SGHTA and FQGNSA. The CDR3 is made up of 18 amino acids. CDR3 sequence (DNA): TGTGCCAGCAGCACCCTATATGCGGGGGCGCCCAACACCGGGGAGCTGTTTTTT. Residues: CASSTLYAGAPNTGELFF.

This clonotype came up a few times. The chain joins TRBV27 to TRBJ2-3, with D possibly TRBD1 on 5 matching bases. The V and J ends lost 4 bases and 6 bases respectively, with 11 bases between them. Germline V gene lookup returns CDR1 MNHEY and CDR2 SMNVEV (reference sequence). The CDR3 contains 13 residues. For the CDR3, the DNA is TGTGCCAGCAGTTCCCGACAGTCGGATACGCAGTATTTT. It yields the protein CASSSRQSDTQYF.

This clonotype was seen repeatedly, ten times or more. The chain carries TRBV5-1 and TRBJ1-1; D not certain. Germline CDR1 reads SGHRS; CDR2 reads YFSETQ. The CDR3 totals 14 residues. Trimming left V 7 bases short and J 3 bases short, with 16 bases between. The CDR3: CASSWGVVYTEAFF. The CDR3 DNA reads TGCGCCAGCTCGTGGGGTGTCGTGTACACTGAAGCTTTCTTT.

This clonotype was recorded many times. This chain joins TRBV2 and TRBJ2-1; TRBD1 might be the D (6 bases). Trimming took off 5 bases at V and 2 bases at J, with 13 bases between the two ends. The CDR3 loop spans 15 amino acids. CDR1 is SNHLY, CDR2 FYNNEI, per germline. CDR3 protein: CASSKDSLTYNEQFF. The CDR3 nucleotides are TGTGCCAGCAGTAAGGACAGCCTGACCTACAATGAGCAGTTCTTC. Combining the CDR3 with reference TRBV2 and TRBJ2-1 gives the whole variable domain EPEVTQTPSHQVTQMGQEVILRCVPISNHLYFYWYRQILGQKVEFLVSFYNNEISEKSEIFDDQFSVERPDGSNFTLKIRSTKLEDSAMYFCASSKDSLTYNEQFFGPGTRLTVL.

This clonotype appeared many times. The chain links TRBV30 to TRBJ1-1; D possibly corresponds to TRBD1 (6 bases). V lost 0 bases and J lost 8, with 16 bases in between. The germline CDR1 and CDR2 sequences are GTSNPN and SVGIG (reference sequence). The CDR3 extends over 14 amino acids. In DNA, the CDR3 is TGTGCCTGGAGTGTACTGGGTCCCAGGGGAGAAGCTTTCTTT. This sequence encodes CAWSVLGPRGEAFF.

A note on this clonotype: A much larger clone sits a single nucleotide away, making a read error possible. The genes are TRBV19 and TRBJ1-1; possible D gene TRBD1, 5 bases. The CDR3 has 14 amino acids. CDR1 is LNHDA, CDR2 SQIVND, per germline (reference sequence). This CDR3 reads CASSMGRMNTEASF. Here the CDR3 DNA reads TGTGCCAGTAGTATGGGACGTATGAACACTGAAGCTTCCTTT.

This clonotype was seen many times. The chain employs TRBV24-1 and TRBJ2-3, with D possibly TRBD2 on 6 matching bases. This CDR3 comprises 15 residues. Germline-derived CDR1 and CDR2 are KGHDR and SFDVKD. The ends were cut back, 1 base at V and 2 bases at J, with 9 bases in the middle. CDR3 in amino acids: CATSDFGGDTDTQYF. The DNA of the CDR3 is TGTGCCACCAGTGATTTCGGCGGGGACACAGATACGCAGTATTTT.

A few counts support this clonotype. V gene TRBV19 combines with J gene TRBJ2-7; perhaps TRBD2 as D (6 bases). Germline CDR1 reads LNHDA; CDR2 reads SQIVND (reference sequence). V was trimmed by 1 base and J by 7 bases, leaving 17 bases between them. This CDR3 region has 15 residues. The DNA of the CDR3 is TGTGCCAGTAGTATAGGCAGGACTACAATGGGGGAGCAGTACTTC. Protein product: CASSIGRTTMGEQYF. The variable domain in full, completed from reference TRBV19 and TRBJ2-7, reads DGGITQSPKYLFRKEGQNVTLSCEQNLNHDAMYWYRQDPGQGLRLIYYSQIVNDFQKGDIAEGYSVSREKKESFPLTVTSAQKNPTAFYLCASSIGRTTMGEQYFGPGTRLTVT.

This chain's CDR3 is CASSPSRDTPNQPQHF. Here the CDR3 DNA reads TGTGCCAGCAGCCCGTCCCGGGACACGCCCAATCAGCCCCAGCATTTT. The rearrangement links TRBV16 to TRBJ1-5; tentative D call: TRBD1 (6 bases). The V end was cut by 4 bases, the J end by 3 bases, with 16 bases between. This CDR3 is built from 16 residues. CDR1 and CDR2 (germline): KGHSY, FQNENV. The whole variable domain, filled in from reference TRBV16 and TRBJ1-5, reads GEEVAQTPKHLVRGEGQKAKLYCAPIKGHSYVFWYQQVLKNEFKFLISFQNENVFDETGMPKERFSAKCLPNSPCSLEIQATKLEDSAVYFCASSPSRDTPNQPQHFGDGTRLSIL.

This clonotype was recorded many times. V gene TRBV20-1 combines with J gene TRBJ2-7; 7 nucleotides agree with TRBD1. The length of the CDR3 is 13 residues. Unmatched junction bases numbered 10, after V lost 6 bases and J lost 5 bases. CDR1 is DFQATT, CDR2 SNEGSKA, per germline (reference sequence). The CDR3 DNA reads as TGCAGTGCGCCCCGGGACAGCGTCGACGAGCAGTACTTC. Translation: CSAPRDSVDEQYF.

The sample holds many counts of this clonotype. CDR3 DNA: TGTGCCAGCAGGCTAGCGGGAGCTGGGGAGACCCAGTACTTC. Its protein is CASRLAGAGETQYF. This sequence joins TRBV6-1 and TRBJ2-5, with TRBD2 identical over 10 bases. This CDR3 has 14 amino acids. V shed 6 bases, J shed 5 bases, and the junction held 6 bases outside the gene matches. Looked up from germline, CDR1 is MNHNS and CDR2 is SASEGT.

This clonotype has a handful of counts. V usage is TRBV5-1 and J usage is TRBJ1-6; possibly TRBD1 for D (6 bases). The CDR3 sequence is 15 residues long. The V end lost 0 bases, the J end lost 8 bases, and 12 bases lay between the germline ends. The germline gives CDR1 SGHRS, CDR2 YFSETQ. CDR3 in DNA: TGCGCCAGCAGCTTGGAAGGGGGTTGGCATTCACCCCTCCACTTT. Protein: CASSLEGGWHSPLHF.

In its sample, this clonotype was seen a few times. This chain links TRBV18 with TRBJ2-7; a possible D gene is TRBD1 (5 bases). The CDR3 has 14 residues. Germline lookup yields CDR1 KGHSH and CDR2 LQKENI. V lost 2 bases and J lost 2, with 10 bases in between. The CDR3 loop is CASSPGAPTYEQYF. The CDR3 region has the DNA TGTGCCAGCTCACCAGGGGCTCCCACCTACGAGCAGTACTTC.